A selection of T cell receptor beta chains follows, all from one sample in a study of beta chain features in type 1 diabetes. TCRdb's copy holds only in-frame clones and misses some; the assay was immunoSEQ multiplex PCR. Here the sample spans around 430,000 clones, around 28% being singletons. The sequenced sample consisted of naive CD4+ T cells from blood. All receptors derive from a young man in good health. The CDR3 runs from the conserved cysteine through the conserved F or W. The D gene is left open where the match is weak. Not all rows give a size; the values are once, few, many and, for expanded clones, a class.

.	TRBV29-1	TRBJ2-1	few	CSVEDQVRVTYNEQFF	TGCAGCGTTGAAGATCAGGTGAGAGTCACCTACAATGAGCAGTTCTTC
TRBD2	TRBV29-1	TRBJ2-1	.	CSVVAGDPISYNEQFF	TGCAGCGTGGTAGCGGGCGACCCGATCTCCTACAATGAGCAGTTCTTC
.	TRBV9	TRBJ2-2	few	CASSTRTPDFPGELFF	TGTGCCAGCAGCACCCGGACTCCAGATTTCCCCGGGGAGCTGTTTTTT
TRBD2	TRBV11-2	TRBJ2-7	few	CASSFLAGEYEQYF	TGTGCCAGCAGCTTTTTAGCGGGAGAGTACGAGCAGTACTTC
.	TRBV20-1	TRBJ1-1	few	CSASRAAEAFF	TGCAGTGCCAGCCGTGCGGCTGAAGCTTTCTTT
TRBD1	TRBV9	TRBJ2-5	.	CASSVGAGGQFQETQYF	TGTGCCAGCAGCGTAGGGGCAGGGGGCCAATTCCAAGAGACCCAGTACTTC
TRBD1	TRBV7-9	TRBJ2-2	few	CASSLRTGKAGELFF	TGTGCCAGCAGCTTACGGACAGGGAAAGCCGGGGAGCTGTTTTTT
.	TRBV29-1	TRBJ2-4	.	CSVWGDTKAKNIQYF	TGCAGCGTCTGGGGGGACACAAAAGCCAAAAACATTCAGTACTTC
TRBD1	TRBV5-1	TRBJ2-3	.	CASSFAPTGGMSTDTQYF	TGCGCCAGCAGCTTTGCCCCTACAGGGGGCATGAGCACAGATACGCAGTATTTT
.	TRBV29-1	TRBJ2-5	few	CSVVIGGEETQYF	TGCAGCGTTGTGATTGGAGGGGAGGAGACCCAGTACTTC
.	TRBV4-2	TRBJ2-5	.	CASSTDRQGTQYF	TGTGCCAGCAGCACCGACAGGCAGGGGACCCAGTACTTC
.	TRBV7-2	TRBJ2-7	.	CASSSLLDEQYF	TGTGCCAGCAGCTCCCTTTTGGACGAGCAGTACTTC
.	TRBV13	TRBJ2-7	few	CASSSGQSSYEQYF	TGTGCCAGCAGCTCCGGACAGTCCTCCTACGAGCAGTACTTC
.	TRBV27	TRBJ2-7	.	CASRGMRSYEQYF	TGTGCCAGCAGAGGTATGAGATCCTACGAGCAGTACTTC
.	TRBV7-2	TRBJ1-2	.	CASSFLVNYGYTF	TGTGCCAGCAGCTTTTTAGTCAACTATGGCTACACCTTC
TRBD1	TRBV30	TRBJ2-3	.	CAWSVRDRGPDTQYF	TGTGCCTGGAGTGTTCGGGACAGGGGCCCAGATACGCAGTATTTT
.	TRBV10-3	TRBJ2-2	.	CAIHAGTGKTGELFF	TGTGCCATCCATGCCGGGACGGGAAAGACCGGGGAGCTGTTTTTT
TRBD2	TRBV10-2	TRBJ2-1	few	CASRISGRGEQFF	TGCGCCAGCCGAATTAGCGGGAGGGGTGAGCAGTTCTTC
.	TRBV29-1	TRBJ2-1	few	CSAIRVTNEQFF	TGCAGCGCCATCAGGGTGACCAATGAGCAGTTCTTC